Below are 18 T cell receptor beta chains sequenced from a single sample in a study of T cell responses to AZD1222 COVID-19 vaccine. The protocol was immunoSEQ multiplex PCR, while the TCRdb copy is restricted to in-frame clones and leaves out a portion. The sample has around 190,000 clones, around 88% seen once. Specimen: peripheral blood, collected on day 0 of AZD1222 vaccination. These receptors all come from an adult in good health.

The genes are TRBV29-1 and TRBJ1-3; 7 bases agree with TRBD1. Germline CDR1 and CDR2: SQVTM and ANQGSEA. CDR3 length equals 14 residues. V shed 6 bases, J shed 4 bases, and the junction held 9 bases outside the gene matches. The CDR3 DNA sequence: TGCAGCGTGGGAGAGACAGGGAGAGGAAACACCATATATTTT. Translation: CSVGETGRGNTIYF.

This chain links TRBV30 with TRBJ1-3; D ambiguous. The CDR3 has 13 residues. From germline, CDR1 is GTSNPN and CDR2 SVGIG (reference sequence). The V end lost 5 bases, the J end lost 5 bases, and 13 bases lay between the germline ends. CDR3 protein: CAWARDGRNTIYF. CDR3 nucleotides: TGTGCCTGGGCCCGGGATGGAAGAAACACCATATATTTT.

This chain uses TRBV7-9 with TRBJ2-7, with D maybe TRBD1 (6 bases). V lost 1 base to trimming and J lost 0 bases, with 7 bases between them. Germline V gene lookup returns CDR1 SEHNR and CDR2 FQNEAQ (reference sequence). The CDR3 loop spans 14 amino acids. The CDR3 here is CASSLGTVSYEQYF. The CDR3 bases are TGTGCCAGCAGCTTAGGGACAGTCTCCTACGAGCAGTACTTC.

The V call is TRBV6-5, the J call TRBJ1-4; unclear D gene. There are 14 residues in the CDR3. V lost 6 bases, J lost 4 bases, and 12 bases lay in between. The germline V gene encodes CDR1 MNHEY and CDR2 SVGAGI. CDR3 nucleotide sequence: TGTGCCAGCAGAAACCTCGCGTATAATGAAAAACTGTTTTTT. Protein product: CASRNLAYNEKLFF.

V gene TRBV2 combines with J gene TRBJ2-1; 7 nucleotides align to TRBD1. The J segment lost 6 bases and the V segment lost 6 bases, leaving 5 bases of the junction unmatched. Per the germline V gene, CDR1 is SNHLY and CDR2 is FYNNEI. The CDR3 has 13 residues. The CDR3, as DNA: TGTGCCAGCAGACCCACAGGGGTCAATGAGCAGTTCTTC. Protein sequence: CASRPTGVNEQFF.

V usage is TRBV28 and J usage is TRBJ1-2; TRBD1 matches at 9 bases. This CDR3 has 14 amino acids. Per the germline V gene, CDR1 is MDHEN and CDR2 is SYDVKM. V lost 6 bases and J lost 4; bases outside the gene matches: 6. CDR3 amino acids: CASSWGQGPYGYTF. The CDR3, as DNA: TGTGCCAGCAGCTGGGGACAGGGCCCCTATGGCTACACCTTC.

V usage is TRBV9 and J usage is TRBJ1-5; D remains unclear. Germline V gives CDR1 SGDLS, CDR2 YYNGEE. The CDR3 sequence is 15 residues long. Trimming removed 0 bases from V and 1 base from J, with 8 bases in between. CDR3 in DNA: TGTGCCAGCAGCGTAGATGGAGGAAGCAATCAGCCCCAGCATTTT. Amino acid sequence: CASSVDGGSNQPQHF.

J is TRBJ2-6 and V is TRBV4-3, with D hard to call. CDR1 and CDR2 (germline): LGHNA, YSLEER. The CDR3 consists of 16 residues. V dropped 0 bases and J dropped 2 bases, with 8 bases sitting between them. The CDR3 loop reads CASSQDLGAGANVLTF. For the CDR3, the DNA is TGCGCCAGCAGCCAAGATCTCGGCGCTGGGGCCAACGTCCTGACTTTC.

The gene calls are TRBV9 and TRBJ2-5, with TRBD2 matching over 8 bases. The CDR3 totals 17 residues. Germline assignment: CDR1 SGDLS and CDR2 YYNGEE. J lost 1 base, V lost 0 bases, and 8 bases had no gene match. CDR3 protein: CASSVAGVAGPQETQYF. DNA of the CDR3: TGTGCCAGCAGCGTAGCCGGAGTAGCGGGGCCCCAAGAGACCCAGTACTTC.

The chain links TRBV7-3 to TRBJ2-2; possibly TRBD2 for D (6 bases). The germline gives CDR1 SGHTA, CDR2 FQGTGA. Trimming took 1 base from V and 1 from J, leaving 16 bases between them. CDR3 length: 18 amino acids. The CDR3 nucleotides are TGTGCCAGCAGCTTAAACCCTCGACTAGACCTGAACACCGGGGAGCTGTTTTTT. This sequence encodes CASSLNPRLDLNTGELFF.

This chain joins TRBV6-5 and TRBJ1-1, with D unclear. Germline CDR1 reads MNHEY; CDR2 reads SVGAGI. The CDR3 spans 13 residues. Trimming stripped 5 bases from V and 1 base from J, with 8 bases between. CDR3 region: CASSRSGNTEAFF. Here the CDR3 DNA reads TGTGCCAGCAGTAGGTCAGGGAACACTGAAGCTTTCTTT.

The rearrangement joins TRBV5-1 to TRBJ2-3; 11 bases line up with TRBD2. With V trimmed by 4 bases and J by 0 bases, 16 bases remained unmatched. The CDR3 runs to 20 residues. Germline V CDR1 and CDR2: SGHRS, YFSETQ. In DNA, the CDR3 is TGCGCCAGCAGCCCCGGGATTAGCGGGAGGGCAGACGGAAGCACAGATACGCAGTATTTT. Translation gives CASSPGISGRADGSTDTQYF.

The V call is TRBV30, the J call TRBJ1-6; no clear D. The germline V gene has CDR1 GTSNPN and CDR2 SVGIG (reference sequence). The length of the CDR3 is 12 residues. V lost 5 bases and J 5 bases, leaving 7 bases between the germline ends. The CDR3 nucleotides are TGTGCCTGGGGCCGGAATAATTCACCCCTCCACTTT. Translation gives CAWGRNNSPLHF.

The V call is TRBV11-2, the J call TRBJ1-1; D remains unclear. The CDR3 has 15 amino acids. Germline V gene data show CDR1 as SGHAT and CDR2 as FQNNGV. V lost 1 base to trimming and J lost 1 base, with 10 bases between them. CDR3 protein: CASSLVGRGNTEAFF. DNA for the CDR3: TGTGCCAGCAGCTTAGTCGGTAGAGGGAACACTGAAGCTTTCTTT.

As regards this clone: Relative to the germline gene, one junction end is altered; a read error may explain this. CDR3 residues: CASSPEPRGTGELFF. For the CDR3, the DNA is TGTGCTAGCAGCCCGGAACCGCGCGGCACCGGGGAGCTGTTTTTT. The chain carries TRBV7-7 and TRBJ2-2; D gene unclear. This CDR3 has 15 residues. CDR1 and CDR2 (germline): SSHAT, FNYEAQ (reference sequence).

Comments on this clone: The same CDR3 is also encoded by other DNA sequences in this sample. The gene calls are TRBV18 and TRBJ1-3; TRBD1 matches at 9 bases. The germline gives CDR1 KGHSH, CDR2 LQKENI. This CDR3 region has 15 residues. V lost 3 bases to trimming and J lost 4 bases; unmatched junction nucleotides: 4. CDR3 in DNA: TGTGCCAGCTCACCGGGACAGGGTTCGGGAAACACCATATATTTT. Its protein product is CASSPGQGSGNTIYF.

This chain links TRBV12-3 or TRBV12-4 with TRBJ1-2; D unclear. Trimming stripped 1 base from V and 1 base from J, with 4 bases between. CDR3 size: 13 residues. The CDR3 DNA reads TGTGCCAGCAGTTTAGGGAGTAACTATGGCTACACCTTC. It is translated as CASSLGSNYGYTF.

The chain joins TRBV5-6 to TRBJ2-7; 8 bases map to TRBD1. Germline CDR1 and CDR2: SGHDT and YYEEEE. The CDR3 has 14 amino acids. V was clipped by 2 bases and J by 2 bases; unmatched bases: 3. The CDR3 sequence is CASSLQGVTYEQYF. In DNA, the CDR3 is TGTGCCAGCAGCTTACAGGGGGTTACCTACGAGCAGTACTTC. Full variable domain (remainder filled in from reference TRBV5-6 and TRBJ2-7): DAGVTQSPTHLIKTRGQQVTLRCSPKSGHDTVSWYQQALGQGPQFIFQYYEEEERQRGNFPDRFSGHQFPNYSSELNVNALLLGDSALYLCASSLQGVTYEQYFGPGTRLTVT.